This T cell receptor beta chain was retrieved from a study of PD-1 blockade in classical Hodgkin lymphoma (dated by TCRdb to the early 2020s). For the study in its entirety: Nivolumab dosing was 3 mg/kg intravenously every 2 weeks, continuing until either disease progression or unacceptable toxicity. To define a peripheral blood immune signature of response to PD-1 blockade in classical Hodgkin lymphoma, the study combined TCR beta sequencing with CyTOF. Study-level results and caveats: The study was restricted to a single clinical trial cohort, and the causes of repertoire differences, possibly disease activity or prior therapy, were left undefined. A significant rise by C4D1 was seen in CD4+ but not CD8+ TCR diversity (p=0.0027 vs p=0.16), with the rise being most apparent in complete responders (p=0.02). Baseline TCR diversity was reported to be lower in newly diagnosed patients than in healthy donors and to be lower still in relapsed/refractory patients. Lower diversity was seen in patients whose nivolumab began less than 1 year after ASCT, and these patients were left out of later analyses so that immune reconstitution would not confound the results. Baseline diversity similar to that of newly diagnosed patients was observed in trial patients achieving complete response, whereas significantly lower diversity was observed in partial responders and progressors.

The time point label here, explained by the study, means: cycle 4 day 1 (C4D1), after 5 to 7 weeks of nivolumab. Relapse after autologous stem cell transplantation had occurred in all trial patients, and cohorts A, B and C were distinguished by prior brentuximab vedotin exposure. The trial cohort included 50 to 70 patients with relapsed/refractory classical Hodgkin lymphoma, and each patient had a best overall response of complete response, partial response or progressive disease. In the multi-cohort phase II CheckMate 205 trial, trial patients received single-agent nivolumab. An independent review committee assessed best overall response by applying the 2007 International Working Group response criteria. Trial PBMCs were obtained immediately prior to nivolumab initiation (C1D1) and on therapy at cycle 2 day 1 and cycle 4 day 1. After peripheral blood was drawn into 8 mL Vacutainer Cell Preparation Tubes, PBMCs were isolated by centrifugation and then cryopreserved.

Genomic DNA was extracted with the Qiagen DNeasy kit from unsorted PBMCs and from negatively selected CD4+ and CD8+ fractions. TCR beta CDR3 regions were amplified by immunoSEQ multiplex PCR using primers annealing to V and J segments. Amplification bias was minimized using a synthetic immune receptor repertoire, and residual bias was removed computationally after sequencing. The original pipeline was this. Custom Python scripts were used to quantify repertoire diversity as the Shannon entropy index. Unsorted, CD4+ and CD8+ repertoires were analyzed separately, except for combined analyses in which CD4+ and CD8+ sequences were merged in silico. Clonal expansion was defined as a frequency increase of at least 2-fold after treatment compared with C1D1, and clones undetected at baseline were assigned a pseudocount of 0.5. Singleton clones were defined as clones with 0 or 1 copy at C1D1, and non-singleton clones were defined as clones with 2 or more copies. Clones expanded in unsorted samples were annotated as CD4+, CD8+ or unknown by matching protein sequences in sorted samples from the same patient. Wilcoxon tests were applied to paired samples to test diversity changes from C1D1 to C4D1. This is the immuneACCESS table as TCRdb keeps it, with only in-frame sequences that have V and J called. A part of the clones is gone; compared with another copy, unresolved V genes explain less than half, and the rest is unexplained. From that table come the V and J calls and clone size; the DNA was used to work out D and trimming. The sample table holds around 50,000 clones, of which around 89% were seen once. In total, the top ten clones hold approximately 15% of the sample.

This clone registers as medium-sized (0.01 to 0.1%) within its sample. Its antigen specificity is not known. Base qualities are not provided; no much larger clone lies one nucleotide away. V is pared back by 3 bases and J by 1 base, with 6 bases lying between the germline termini. CDR1 and CDR2 are read off the germline V gene (reference sequence) as LNHDA and SQIVND. CDR3 length: 13 amino acids, cysteine to phenylalanine. Just CDR3 DNA is preserved here, 39 bases in frame from base 1. Source: peripheral blood mononuclear cells (PBMCs), taken before the fourth cycle of nivolumab. This receptor was taken from a human donor with classical Hodgkin lymphoma. Recombination joined TRBV19 with TRBJ1-1, with no confident D gene call. Here the CDR3 is given as CASSITANTEAFF. The base sequence is TGTGCCAGTAGTATTACAGCGAACACTGAAGCTTTCTTT.